The 18 T cell receptor beta chains below come from one sample, sequenced in a study of T cells after yellow fever vaccination. One entry per CDR3 protein results from TCRdb running MiXCR on the 5' RACE reads. The sample carries roughly 240,000 distinct CDR3 sequences, approximately 6.8% recorded once. The source was CD4+ T cells sorted from PBMCs, collected on the day of the yellow fever booster vaccination. The receptors were sampled from a young man who received the YFV17D yellow fever vaccine.

This clonotype was detected a few times. CDR3 sequence: CASSSGLAGGGAEQFF. CDR3 nucleotide sequence: TGTGCCAGCAGCTCCGGACTAGCGGGAGGGGGTGCTGAGCAGTTCTTC. The V call is TRBV7-9, the J call TRBJ2-1; 15 bases fit TRBD2. The ends lost 4 bases at V and 9 bases at J; junction bases unmatched: 7. CDR1 and CDR2 from the germline V gene are SEHNR and FQNEAQ (reference sequence). The CDR3 loop spans 16 amino acids.

A few counts support this clonotype. The CDR3 region has the DNA TGCAGCGTTGATACCCGGGTCCAAGAGACCCAGTACTTC. It codes for CSVDTRVQETQYF. The V gene is TRBV29-1, the J gene TRBJ2-5, with D unresolved. Germline values: CDR1 SQVTM, CDR2 ANQGSEA. Trimming shortened V by 3 bases and J by 1 base, and 9 bases separated the two germline ends. This CDR3 contains 13 residues.

Worth noting for this clonotype: A much larger clone sits a single nucleotide away, making a read error possible. V and J are TRBV14 and TRBJ2-4; D remains ambiguous. This CDR3 contains 12 residues. Germline V gives CDR1 SGHDN, CDR2 FVKESK. The CDR3 protein is CPSSQDRLVQYF. CDR3 nucleotide sequence: TGTCCCAGCAGCCAAGACCGTTTGGTTCAGTACTTC. The variable domain in full, with the rest retrieved from reference TRBV14 and TRBJ2-4, is EAGVTQFPSHSVIEKGQTVTLRCDPISGHDNLYWYRRVMGKEIKFLLHFVKESKQDESGMPNNRFLAERTGGTYSTLKVQPAELEDSGVYFCPSSQDRLVQYFGAGTRLSVL.

This clonotype showed up many times. The chain employs TRBV6-1 and TRBJ1-1; D remains ambiguous. This CDR3 spans 10 amino acids. Trimming took off 10 bases at V and 5 bases at J, with 8 bases between the two ends. Germline V lookup: CDR1 MNHNS, CDR2 SASEGT. The CDR3 region has the DNA TGTGCCACGTCAGAGACTGAAGCTTTCTTT. Translated, it gives CATSETEAFF.

At least ten counts were recorded for this clonotype. The rearrangement uses TRBV29-1 and TRBJ2-2; D possibly corresponds to TRBD1 (5 bases). The germline gives CDR1 SQVTM, CDR2 ANQGSEA. The CDR3 consists of 13 residues. The V gene lost 4 bases and the J gene lost 3 bases, with 9 bases spanning the gap. CDR3 nucleotides: TGCAGCGTTGGAGACAGTTACACCGGGGAGCTGTTTTTT. Its translation: CSVGDSYTGELFF.

This clonotype was seen more than once but under ten times. The V call is TRBV20-1, the J call TRBJ2-5; D possibly corresponds to TRBD1 (6 bases). The ends were cut back, 2 bases at V and 5 bases at J, with 15 bases in the middle. The CDR3 is 14 residues long. Germline values: CDR1 DFQATT, CDR2 SNEGSKA (reference sequence). CDR3 sequence: CSARLTRGRETQYF. DNA for the CDR3: TGCAGTGCTAGACTCACCAGGGGCCGGGAGACCCAGTACTTC.

In its sample, this clonotype was seen once. The chain carries TRBV7-2 and TRBJ2-1; D is undetermined. Germline-derived CDR1 and CDR2 are SGHTA and FQGNSA. The CDR3 runs to 12 residues. Trimming cost V 4 bases and J 9 bases, with 10 bases left between them. The CDR3 nucleotides read TGTGCCAGCAGCTGGTTGGGGTTTGAGCAGTTCTTC. Translating gives CASSWLGFEQFF.

This clonotype has a handful of counts. The CDR3 nucleotides read TGCGCCAGCAGCTTCCAGGACAACACCTATGGCTACACCTTC. Protein: CASSFQDNTYGYTF. This chain links TRBV5-1 with TRBJ1-2; maybe TRBD1 (5 bases). This CDR3 has 14 residues. The V gene lost 2 bases and the J gene lost 4 bases, with 12 bases spanning the gap. Germline CDR1 is SGHRS and CDR2 is YFSETQ.

This clonotype was observed a few times. The chain recombines TRBV9 with TRBJ1-2; D perhaps matches TRBD1 (6 bases). This CDR3 spans 14 amino acids. The V end lost 4 bases, the J end lost 8 bases, and 18 bases lay between the germline ends. CDR1 and CDR2 (germline): SGDLS, YYNGEE. The CDR3 nucleotides are TGTGCCAGCAGCCCCCACCCAGGGGAAGGCGGCTACACCTTC. Residues: CASSPHPGEGGYTF.

The table lists this clonotype with a few counts. The chain carries TRBV5-6 and TRBJ2-7; 11 nucleotides align to TRBD2. J lost 5 bases, V lost 4 bases, and 11 bases had no gene match. Germline V gene sequence: CDR1 SGHDT, CDR2 YYEEEE. The CDR3 loop spans 16 amino acids. CDR3 sequence reads: CASSIRTSGLLNEQYF. The DNA of the CDR3 is TGTGCCAGCAGCATTAGGACTAGCGGGCTTCTTAACGAGCAGTACTTC.

The chain has TRBV5-4 and TRBJ1-1, with D unresolved. Between the trimmed V and J ends, which lost 2 bases and 0 bases, there was a span of 11 bases. Per the germline V gene, CDR1 is SGHNT and CDR2 is YYREEE (reference sequence). The CDR3 sequence is 15 residues long. The CDR3 coding sequence is TGTGCCAGCAGCTTAAAACAGAATTTGAACACTGAAGCTTTCTTT. This gives the protein CASSLKQNLNTEAFF.

This clonotype was observed a few times. The gene calls are TRBV5-6 and TRBJ2-7, with D tentatively TRBD2 (6 bases). This CDR3 has 15 residues. The germline V and J ends were trimmed by 2 bases and 4 bases, with 16 bases remaining between them. CDR1 and CDR2 (germline): SGHDT, YYEEEE. This CDR3 reads CASSLQTSGGYEQYF. CDR3 DNA: TGTGCCAGCAGCTTACAGACTAGTGGAGGATACGAGCAGTACTTC.

In this sample, this clonotype turned up a few times. The rearrangement links TRBV20-1 to TRBJ1-5; 9 nucleotides match TRBD1. V lost 2 bases to trimming and J lost 1 base; unmatched junction nucleotides: 6. The CDR3 spans 16 residues. Germline CDR1 reads DFQATT; CDR2 reads SNEGSKA (reference sequence). This CDR3 is CSARTPGQGSNQPQHF. CDR3 DNA: TGCAGTGCTAGAACCCCCGGACAGGGGAGCAATCAGCCCCAGCATTTT.

This clonotype was detected ten times or more. The V gene is TRBV12-3 or TRBV12-4, the J gene TRBJ2-3, with D possibly TRBD2 on 6 matching bases. The CDR3 sequence is 16 residues long. V was shortened by 5 bases and J by 1 base, with 16 bases between the two germline ends. In DNA form, the CDR3 reads TGTGCCAGCAGTAATGCGGGGCTTACCGGCACAGATACGCAGTATTTT. Translation gives CASSNAGLTGTDTQYF.

This clonotype occurred a few times. The CDR3 DNA follows: TGCGCCAGCAGCCAAGGGCTCAATCAGCCCCAGCATTTT. Translating gives CASSQGLNQPQHF. This chain links TRBV4-3 with TRBJ1-5; D uncertain. In germline, CDR1 is LGHNA, CDR2 YSLEER. V was trimmed by 1 base and J by 3 bases, leaving 4 bases between them. The CDR3 is 13 amino acids.

This clonotype has just a few counts. The chain links TRBV3-1 to TRBJ2-1, with no clear D. V was pared by 4 bases and J by 6 bases, with 13 bases between. This CDR3 is 14 amino acids long. Germline V gene data show CDR1 as LGHDT and CDR2 as YNNKEL (reference sequence). DNA for the CDR3: TGTGCCAGCAGCCCATACGGTCTAAGCAATGAGCAGTTCTTC. Translated: CASSPYGLSNEQFF.

The chain recombines TRBV7-8 with TRBJ2-5, with D unresolved. The CDR3 is made up of 15 amino acids. Germline-derived CDR1 and CDR2 are SGHVS and FQNEAQ. Trimming pared 1 base from V and 4 bases from J, leaving 13 bases between. DNA for the CDR3: TGTGCCAGCAGCTTAGAACGGTCACAGCCAGAGACCCAGTACTTC. Its protein is CASSLERSQPETQYF.

A few counts support this clonotype. This chain uses TRBV6-1 with TRBJ2-7; maybe TRBD2 (6 bases). Germline V gene lookup returns CDR1 MNHNS and CDR2 SASEGT. V was cut by 0 bases and J by 0 bases, with 12 bases left in between. The CDR3 is made up of 16 amino acids. The CDR3 loop is CASSEAHSGNSYEQYF. Written as DNA, the CDR3 is TGTGCCAGCAGTGAAGCTCATAGCGGAAACTCCTACGAGCAGTACTTC.